The 3 T cell receptor beta chains given below trace back to one sample, sequenced in a study of cytotoxic CD8 clonotypes in ibrutinib-treated CLL. TCRdb's table, derived via immunoSEQ multiplex PCR, lists solely in-frame clones and lacks some. This repertoire shows fewer than 200,000 clones, around 80% found once; its top ten account for about 5%. This specimen was PBMCs, taken after 24 months of ibrutinib treatment. These receptors originate from a human donor with chronic lymphocytic leukemia.

This sequence joins TRBV7-3 and TRBJ2-5, with 7 bases matching TRBD1. The CDR3 runs to 14 residues. Trimming took 4 bases from V and 1 from J; bases not matched to a gene: 3. The V gene's germline CDR1 is SGHTA and CDR2 FQGTGA. The CDR3: CASSWGTAQETQYF. CDR3 in DNA: TGTGCCAGCAGCTGGGGGACAGCCCAAGAGACCCAGTACTTC.

Written as DNA, the CDR3 is TGTGCCAGCAGCTACCTAGCGGGGAGAGAGGATACGCAGTATTTT. Amino acids: CASSYLAGREDTQYF. The V call is TRBV7-8, the J call TRBJ2-3, with 9 positions matching TRBD2. The CDR3 has 15 amino acids. V shed 4 bases and J 6 bases; nucleotides not matched to a gene: 8. Germline-derived CDR1 and CDR2 are SGHVS and FQNEAQ.

The chain combines TRBV7-8 with TRBJ2-7, with 10 nucleotides matching TRBD1. Germline values: CDR1 SGHVS, CDR2 FQNEAQ. Germline trimming cut 2 bases from V and 3 bases from J; bases unmatched to any gene: 4. The CDR3 covers 15 residues. The chain's CDR3 is CASSLPDRGGYEQYF. CDR3 sequence (DNA): TGTGCCAGCAGCTTACCGGACAGGGGGGGCTACGAGCAGTACTTC.